Listed below are T cell receptor beta chains from one sample, sequenced in a study of neoadjuvant nivolumab and ipilimumab in lung cancer. The repertoire was sequenced with immunoSEQ multiplex PCR; TCRdb's copy has only in-frame clones and lacks some. The profile covers 9,100 or so clones, with roughly 80% appearing a single time and roughly 3.2% taken by the ten largest. The material sequenced was tumor tissue, taken after neoadjuvant nivolumab, alone or with ipilimumab, at or shortly before surgery. These receptors were collected from an adult with non-small cell lung cancer. CDR3s include the opening cysteine and the closing phenylalanine or tryptophan. Each record gives: D gene, V gene, clone size, J gene, CDR3 DNA, CDR3 protein. The D gene is left open where the match is weak. Clone sizes are given selectively: once, few, many, or a class where the clone is expanded.

D gene: TRBD1; V gene: TRBV7-9; clone size: NA; J gene: TRBJ2-7; CDR3 DNA: TGTGCCAGCACCGGAAGGACAGGGGTGGCCGAGCAGTACTTC; CDR3 protein: CASTGRTGVAEQYF
D gene: NA; V gene: TRBV28; clone size: NA; J gene: TRBJ2-7; CDR3 DNA: TGTGCCAGCAGTTTTTGGGGGATCGCCTACGAGCAGTACTTC; CDR3 protein: CASSFWGIAYEQYF
D gene: NA; V gene: TRBV19; clone size: few; J gene: TRBJ1-2; CDR3 DNA: TGTGCCAGTAGCACATCAGGGGCCCTAGCCTATGGCTACACCTTC; CDR3 protein: CASSTSGALAYGYTF
D gene: NA; V gene: TRBV4-3; clone size: NA; J gene: TRBJ2-1; CDR3 DNA: TGCGCCAGCAGCCAAGATGGGGCACTCTACAATGAGCAGTTCTTC; CDR3 protein: CASSQDGALYNEQFF
D gene: TRBD2; V gene: TRBV18; clone size: NA; J gene: TRBJ2-5; CDR3 DNA: TGTGCCAGCTCACCACGCCTAGCGGGAGCTATGGGGGAGACCCAGTACTTC; CDR3 protein: CASSPRLAGAMGETQYF
D gene: TRBD2; V gene: TRBV19; clone size: NA; J gene: TRBJ2-1; CDR3 DNA: TGTGCCAGTAGAGTAGCGGGAGACCCGAAGCTGTTCTTC; CDR3 protein: CASRVAGDPKLFF
D gene: TRBD1; V gene: TRBV6-6; clone size: once; J gene: TRBJ2-3; CDR3 DNA: TGTGCCAGCATCCTCGGACAGGCTTCCACAGATACGCAGTATTTT; CDR3 protein: CASILGQASTDTQYF
D gene: NA; V gene: TRBV29-1; clone size: once; J gene: TRBJ1-5; CDR3 DNA: TGCAGCGTGAGCGAAAACAATCAGCCCCAGCATTTT; CDR3 protein: CSVSENNQPQHF
D gene: NA; V gene: TRBV19; clone size: NA; J gene: TRBJ2-7; CDR3 DNA: TGTGCCAGTAGTATTGGGCACGAGCAGTACTTC; CDR3 protein: CASSIGHEQYF
D gene: NA; V gene: TRBV5-4; clone size: once; J gene: TRBJ2-2; CDR3 DNA: TGTGCCAGCAGCTTGGTGGCGGTAGGGGAGCTGTTTTTT; CDR3 protein: CASSLVAVGELFF
D gene: TRBD1; V gene: TRBV6-1; clone size: NA; J gene: TRBJ1-2; CDR3 DNA: TGTGCCAGCAGTGTGACAGGGTCCTATGGCTACACCTTC; CDR3 protein: CASSVTGSYGYTF
D gene: NA; V gene: TRBV5-1; clone size: few; J gene: TRBJ2-7; CDR3 DNA: TGCGCCAGCAGCCCGGAACAGGGTAGGAACGAGCAGTACTTC; CDR3 protein: CASSPEQGRNEQYF
D gene: TRBD1; V gene: TRBV11-3; clone size: NA; J gene: TRBJ2-7; CDR3 DNA: TGTGCCAGCAGCTGGGGGACAGGCGACATCTACGAGCAGTACTTC; CDR3 protein: CASSWGTGDIYEQYF
D gene: NA; V gene: TRBV29-1; clone size: NA; J gene: TRBJ2-7; CDR3 DNA: TGCAGCGTTGAATACGGCTCCGGGAGCAGCGAGCAGTACTTC; CDR3 protein: CSVEYGSGSSEQYF
D gene: TRBD2; V gene: TRBV6-1; clone size: NA; J gene: TRBJ2-7; CDR3 DNA: TGTGCCAGCATGGTAGCGGGACTATACGAGCAGTACTTC; CDR3 protein: CASMVAGLYEQYF
D gene: NA; V gene: TRBV25-1; clone size: NA; J gene: TRBJ2-2; CDR3 DNA: TGTGCCAGCAGTGAATTAGGGGGCGGGGAGCTGTTTTTT; CDR3 protein: CASSELGGGELFF
D gene: NA; V gene: TRBV5-5; clone size: few; J gene: TRBJ2-5; CDR3 DNA: TGTGCCAGCAGCTTGGGGGTGTGGGAGACCCAGTACTTC; CDR3 protein: CASSLGVWETQYF
D gene: TRBD1; V gene: TRBV10-3; clone size: NA; J gene: TRBJ2-7; CDR3 DNA: TGTGCCATCAGTGAGAGGGGACAGGGAGTCTACGAGCAGTACTTC; CDR3 protein: CAISERGQGVYEQYF